This T cell receptor beta chain was sequenced in a study of cytomegalovirus exposure and HLA in healthy donors. PCR amplification relied on 60 Vbeta primers (plus 13 Jbeta primers). Per the study methods: In a later analysis, the count reached some 83 million unique TCR beta chains, with about 9.9 million shared. Only in-frame clones appear in the TCRdb table, and some are missing; sequencing was by immunoSEQ multiplex PCR. V, J and clone size were drawn from that table, and D and trimming were deduced from the DNA. The sample consists of about 150,000 clones, 77% of them appearing once. Of note for this clone: Its matching antigen is unknown.

Germline CDR1 and CDR2: LNHDA and SQIVND (reference sequence). Trimming removed 4 bases at V and 0 bases at J, with 5 bases between. CDR3 length equals 13 residues. Findings of the study overall: Highly shared variants forming one cluster were likely a sequencing artifact.

The chain couples TRBV19 to TRBJ2-3, with no clear D. This TCR derives from a young woman in good health and CMV-seronegative. The sequenced sample consisted of PBMCs. CDR3 sequence: CASSSGSTDTQYF. The CDR3 DNA reads as TGTGCCAGTAGTAGCGGCAGCACAGATACGCAGTATTTT.